The 9 T cell receptor beta chains below all came from one sample that was sequenced in a study of Ad26.COV2.S vaccination and SARS-CoV-2 variants. Only in-frame clones appear in the TCRdb table, and some are missing; sequencing was by immunoSEQ multiplex PCR. Here the sample spans about 460,000 clones, 80% to 90% being singletons. Described treatment: roughly 18 received Ad26.COV2.S at low or high dose, single or two shots; five or six received placebo; per-sample allocation not given. The study sampled participants on day 63 after the first vaccine or placebo injection. The sequencing used peripheral blood, collected in a trial of Ad26.COV2.S vaccine versus placebo. The receptor source for this set is a person aged 18 to 59 who received the Ad26.COV2.S COVID-19 vaccine or a placebo.

The chain joins TRBV30 to TRBJ2-3; perhaps D is TRBD1 or TRBD2 (6 bases each). V was pared by 2 bases and J by 5 bases, with 17 bases between. The CDR3 length is 15 residues. The germline V gene has CDR1 GTSNPN and CDR2 SVGIG (reference sequence). CDR3 protein: CAWSRRGTRRDTQYF. The DNA of the CDR3 is TGTGCCTGGAGTAGGAGGGGGACGCGGAGAGATACGCAGTATTTT.

The chain combines TRBV6-2 or TRBV6-3 with TRBJ2-1, with D perhaps matching TRBD2 (5 bases). The CDR3 has 18 residues. V lost 0 bases, J lost 4 bases, and 19 bases lay in between. In germline, CDR1 is MNHEY, CDR2 SVGEGT. The CDR3 loop is CASSYSTSNGGRYNEQFF. In nucleotides, the CDR3 is TGTGCCAGCAGTTACTCGACATCGAACGGAGGACGTTACAATGAGCAGTTCTTC.

V gene TRBV2 combines with J gene TRBJ2-2; D gene unclear. V lost 8 bases and J lost 7, with 8 bases in between. CDR1 is SNHLY, CDR2 FYNNEI, per germline. The CDR3 spans 11 residues. The CDR3 sequence is CASAIFGELFF. The DNA of the CDR3 is TGTGCCAGCGCAATATTCGGGGAGCTGTTTTTT.

The chain is built from TRBV4-1 and TRBJ1-1; D gene unclear. The V end was cut by 4 bases, the J end by 0 bases, with 3 bases between. This CDR3 has 12 amino acids. From germline, CDR1 is MGHRA and CDR2 YSYEKL. The CDR3 sequence: CASSRMNTEAFF. The CDR3, as DNA: TGCGCCAGCAGCCGTATGAACACTGAAGCTTTCTTT.

The chain combines TRBV24-1 with TRBJ2-1, with a tentative D call TRBD1 (6 bases). CDR1 and CDR2 (germline): KGHDR, SFDVKD. CDR3 size: 13 residues. The germline V and J ends were trimmed by 3 bases and 9 bases, with 11 bases remaining between them. The DNA of the CDR3 is TGTGCCACCAGTGATGGATACAGGGTTGAGCAGTTCTTC. This gives the protein CATSDGYRVEQFF.

CDR3 protein: CASSIRGLAGGPGNEQFF. CDR3 coding DNA: TGTGCCAGCAGTATCCGGGGACTAGCGGGAGGGCCGGGAAATGAGCAGTTCTTC. The chain links TRBV28 to TRBJ2-1; 16 positions agree with TRBD2. CDR1 and CDR2 (germline): MDHEN, SYDVKM. The CDR3 sequence is 18 residues long. V shed 5 bases, J shed 7 bases, and the junction held 11 bases outside the gene matches.

This clone appeared once. The chain is built from TRBV29-1 and TRBJ2-7; no definite D call. Germline-derived CDR1 and CDR2 are SQVTM and ANQGSEA. The CDR3 spans 12 residues. Between the trimmed V and J ends, which lost 3 bases and 5 bases, there was a span of 11 bases. The CDR3 loop is CSVDFGWDEQYF. CDR3 DNA sequence: TGCAGCGTTGATTTCGGCTGGGACGAGCAGTACTTC.

The chain joins TRBV4-1 to TRBJ1-5; perhaps TRBD1 as D (5 bases). CDR1 MGHRA and CDR2 YSYEKL come from the germline V gene. The CDR3 runs to 15 residues. Deletions cut 0 bases from V and 9 bases from J, with 15 bases between. The CDR3 loop is CASSQDPQDGLPQHF. CDR3 DNA sequence: TGCGCCAGCAGCCAAGACCCACAGGATGGGCTGCCCCAGCATTTT.

This chain connects TRBV28 to TRBJ2-7; tentatively, D is TRBD2 (5 bases). V was cut by 6 bases and J by 3 bases, with 9 bases left in between. The CDR3 loop spans 12 amino acids. Germline V gene sequence: CDR1 MDHEN, CDR2 SYDVKM. CDR3 nucleotides: TGTGCCAGCAGCCGAGGGTTCTACGAGCAGTACTTC. Translation gives CASSRGFYEQYF.